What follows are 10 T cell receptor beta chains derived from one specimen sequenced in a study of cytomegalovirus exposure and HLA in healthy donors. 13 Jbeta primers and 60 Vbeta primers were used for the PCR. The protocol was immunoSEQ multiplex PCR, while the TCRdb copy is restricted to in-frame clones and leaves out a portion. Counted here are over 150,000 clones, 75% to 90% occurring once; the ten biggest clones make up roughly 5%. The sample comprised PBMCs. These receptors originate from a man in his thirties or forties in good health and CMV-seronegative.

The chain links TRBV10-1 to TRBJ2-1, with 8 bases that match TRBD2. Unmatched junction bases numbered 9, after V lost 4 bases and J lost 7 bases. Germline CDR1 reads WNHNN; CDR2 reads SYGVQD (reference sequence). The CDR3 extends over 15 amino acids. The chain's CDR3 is CASSASGGAGNEQFF. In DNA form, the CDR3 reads TGCGCCAGCAGTGCCTCGGGGGGGGCGGGTAATGAGCAGTTCTTC.

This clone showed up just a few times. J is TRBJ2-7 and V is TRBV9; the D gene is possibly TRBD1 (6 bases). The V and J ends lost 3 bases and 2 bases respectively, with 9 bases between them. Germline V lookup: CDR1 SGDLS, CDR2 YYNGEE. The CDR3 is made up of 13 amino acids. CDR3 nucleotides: TGTGCCAGCAGCGCCCCAGGGGCCTACGAGCAGTACTTC. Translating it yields CASSAPGAYEQYF.

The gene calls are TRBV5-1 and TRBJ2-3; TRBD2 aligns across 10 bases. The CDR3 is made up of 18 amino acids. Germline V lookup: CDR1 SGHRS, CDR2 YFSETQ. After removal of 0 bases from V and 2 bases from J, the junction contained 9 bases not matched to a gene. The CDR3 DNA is TGCGCCAGCAGCTTGGCCATCGCTAGCGGGGGCCTCACAGATACGCAGTATTTT. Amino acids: CASSLAIASGGLTDTQYF.

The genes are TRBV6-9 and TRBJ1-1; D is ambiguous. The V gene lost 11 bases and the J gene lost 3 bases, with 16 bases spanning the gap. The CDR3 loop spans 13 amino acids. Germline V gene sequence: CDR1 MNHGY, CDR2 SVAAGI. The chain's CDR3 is CAPTGKKDTEAFF. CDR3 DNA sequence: TGTGCCCCCACCGGGAAGAAGGACACTGAAGCTTTCTTT.

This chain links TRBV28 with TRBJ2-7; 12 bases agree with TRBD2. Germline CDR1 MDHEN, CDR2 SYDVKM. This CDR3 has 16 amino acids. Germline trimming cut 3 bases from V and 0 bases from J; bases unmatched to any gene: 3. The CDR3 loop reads CASSFLAGGPSYEQYF. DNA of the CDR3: TGTGCCAGCAGTTTTCTAGCGGGGGGGCCCTCCTACGAGCAGTACTTC.

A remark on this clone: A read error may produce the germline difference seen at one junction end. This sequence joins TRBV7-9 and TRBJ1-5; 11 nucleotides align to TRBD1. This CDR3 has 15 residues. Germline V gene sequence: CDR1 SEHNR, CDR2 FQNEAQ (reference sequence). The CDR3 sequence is CSSSHGQGARQPQHF. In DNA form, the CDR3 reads TGTTCCAGCAGCCACGGACAGGGGGCTCGTCAGCCCCAGCATTTT.

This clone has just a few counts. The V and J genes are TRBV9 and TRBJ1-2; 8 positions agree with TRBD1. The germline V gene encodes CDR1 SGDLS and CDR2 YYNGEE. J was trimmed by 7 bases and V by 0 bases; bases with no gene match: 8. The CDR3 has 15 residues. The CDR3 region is CASSVAGQAVAGYTF. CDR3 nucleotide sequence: TGTGCCAGCAGCGTAGCGGGACAGGCTGTGGCTGGCTACACCTTC.

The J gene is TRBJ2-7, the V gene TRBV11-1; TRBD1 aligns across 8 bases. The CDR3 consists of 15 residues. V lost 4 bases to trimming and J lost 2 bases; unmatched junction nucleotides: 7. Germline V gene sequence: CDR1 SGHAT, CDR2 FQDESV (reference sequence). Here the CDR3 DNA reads TGTGCCAGCAGCTCACAGGGGGGCCCCACCTACGAGCAGTACTTC. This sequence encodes CASSSQGGPTYEQYF.

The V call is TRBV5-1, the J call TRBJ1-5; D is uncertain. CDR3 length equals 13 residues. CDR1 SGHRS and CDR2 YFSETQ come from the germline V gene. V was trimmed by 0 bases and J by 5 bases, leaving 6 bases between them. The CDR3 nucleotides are TGCGCCAGCAGCTTGGAACTGGATCAGCCCCAGCATTTT. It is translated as CASSLELDQPQHF.

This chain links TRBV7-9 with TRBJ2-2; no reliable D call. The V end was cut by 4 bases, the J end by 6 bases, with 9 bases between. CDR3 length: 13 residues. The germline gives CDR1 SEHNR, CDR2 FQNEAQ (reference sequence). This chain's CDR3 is CASSSDRAGELFF. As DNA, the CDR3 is TGTGCCAGCAGCTCCGACCGGGCCGGGGAGCTGTTTTTT.